One and the same sample provided the 9 T cell receptor beta chains below, sequenced in a study of blood T cells in healthy people across ages. Combining a sample-barcoded 5' primer with a J-beta primer mix, a second PCR ran for about 7 to 11 cycles. TCRdb passed the 5' RACE reads through MiXCR, listing each CDR3 protein once. The table lists roughly 1.5 million distinct CDR3 sequences, approximately 39% of them singletons, with approximately 4% in the top ten. The sample consisted of blood. These receptors originate from a woman in her late teens or twenties in good health.

Note on this clonotype: Mismatch with germline at one junction end may stem from a read error. V and J are TRBV6-6 and TRBJ1-2, with 7 bases aligning to TRBD1. The V gene's germline CDR1 is MNHNY and CDR2 SVGAGI (reference sequence). This CDR3 region has 15 residues. The CDR3 protein is CASSKEDRPNYGCTF. In DNA, the CDR3 is TGTGCCAGCAGTAAAGAGGACAGGCCTAACTATGGCTGCACCTTC.

The chain couples TRBV7-9 to TRBJ1-2; TRBD1 agrees at 7 bases. The CDR3 consists of 13 residues. The germline gives CDR1 SEHNR, CDR2 FQNEAQ (reference sequence). V dropped 7 bases and J dropped 4; count of bases not matched to a gene: 6. CDR3 residues: CASTTGVSYGYTF. The CDR3 DNA sequence: TGTGCCAGCACCACAGGGGTTAGCTATGGCTACACCTTC.

The chain has TRBV24-1 and TRBJ2-4, with 9 bases aligning to TRBD1. The CDR3 covers 16 residues. Germline CDR1 reads KGHDR; CDR2 reads SFDVKD. V was pared by 2 bases and J by 13 bases, with 14 bases of the junction left unmatched. CDR3 in DNA: TGTGCCACCAGTGATTGGGGGACAGGGATGGGCAATGAGCAGTACTTC. Residues: CATSDWGTGMGNEQYF.

Of note for this clonotype: Compared with germline, one end of the junction differs, possibly owing to a read error. This chain's CDR3 is CASSQGDRDDNGQFF. In DNA, the CDR3 is TGCGCCAGCAGCCAAGGAGACAGGGACGACAATGGGCAGTTCTTC. V is TRBV4-1 and J is TRBJ2-1, with 7 nucleotides matching TRBD1. Germline CDR1 reads MGHRA; CDR2 reads YSYEKL. This CDR3 is built from 15 residues.

On this clonotype: A much larger clone lies one base from this, so it may be a read error. This chain links TRBV6-2 or TRBV6-3 with TRBJ2-3; D uncertain. The length of the CDR3 is 13 residues. CDR1 and CDR2 from the germline V gene are MNHEY and SVGEGT. The CDR3 loop is CTSSPSLTDTQYF. The CDR3 nucleotides read TGTACCAGCAGTCCGTCTTTGACAGATACGCAGTATTTT.

The chain joins TRBV5-1 to TRBJ1-3, with 7 bases identical to TRBD1. Germline V gene data show CDR1 as SGHRS and CDR2 as YFSETQ. Germline trimming cut 4 bases from V and 3 bases from J; bases unmatched to any gene: 7. The CDR3 has 15 amino acids. Written as DNA, the CDR3 is TGCGCCAGCAGCACCGGACAGGCTGTTGGAAACACCATATATTTT. This sequence encodes CASSTGQAVGNTIYF.

The chain combines TRBV7-2 with TRBJ1-2; D unclear. This CDR3 region has 15 residues. V was clipped by 1 base and J by 0 bases, with 9 bases between them. The germline gives CDR1 SGHTA, CDR2 FQGNSA. The CDR3 loop is CASSLVPRSNYGYTF. The CDR3 bases are TGTGCCAGCAGCTTAGTTCCGAGGTCTAACTATGGCTACACCTTC.

The sample holds a few counts of this clonotype. The V and J genes are TRBV7-9 and TRBJ2-7; D call uncertain. This CDR3 has 14 residues. V gave up 7 bases and J gave up 0 bases, with 13 bases separating them. Looked up from germline, CDR1 is SEHNR and CDR2 is FQNEAQ (reference sequence). The CDR3 loop reads CASTPDGFSYEQYF. The CDR3 DNA is TGTGCCAGCACTCCGGACGGATTCTCCTACGAGCAGTACTTC.

This clonotype showed up just a few times. This chain links TRBV27 with TRBJ1-2, with D maybe TRBD1 (6 bases). The CDR3 totals 18 residues. Per germline, CDR1 MNHEY and CDR2 SMNVEV (reference sequence). Trimming left V 6 bases short and J 4 bases short, with 27 bases between. The CDR3 region has the DNA TGTGCCAGCAGCTTACCGGTTTCAGGGGCGCACGGTATCTATGGCTACACCTTC. Translating it yields CASSLPVSGAHGIYGYTF.